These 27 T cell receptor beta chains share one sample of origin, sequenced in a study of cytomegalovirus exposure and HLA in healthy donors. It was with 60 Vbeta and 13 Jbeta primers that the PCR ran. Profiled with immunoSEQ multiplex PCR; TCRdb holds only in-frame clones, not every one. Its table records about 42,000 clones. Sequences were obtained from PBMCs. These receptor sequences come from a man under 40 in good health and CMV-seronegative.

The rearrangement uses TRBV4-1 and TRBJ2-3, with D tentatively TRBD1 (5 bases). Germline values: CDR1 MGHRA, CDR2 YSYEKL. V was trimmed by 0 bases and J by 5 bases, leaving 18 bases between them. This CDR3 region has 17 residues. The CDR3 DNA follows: TGCGCCAGCAGCCAAGATCCTAAAGGGGCGAGTGAAGATACGCAGTATTTT. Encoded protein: CASSQDPKGASEDTQYF.

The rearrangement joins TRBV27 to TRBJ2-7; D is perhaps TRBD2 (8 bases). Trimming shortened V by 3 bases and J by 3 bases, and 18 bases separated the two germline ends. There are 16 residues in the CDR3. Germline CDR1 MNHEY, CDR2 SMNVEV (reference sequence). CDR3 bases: TGTGCCAGCAGTTTCGGCGGGGGGACAGCTGTCTACGAGCAGTACTTC. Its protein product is CASSFGGGTAVYEQYF.

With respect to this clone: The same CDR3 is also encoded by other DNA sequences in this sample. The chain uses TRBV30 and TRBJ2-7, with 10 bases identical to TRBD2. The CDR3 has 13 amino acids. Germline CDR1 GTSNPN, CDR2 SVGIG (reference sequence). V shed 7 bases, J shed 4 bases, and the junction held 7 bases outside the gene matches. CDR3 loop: CAFSLAGTYEQYF. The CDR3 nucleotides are TGTGCCTTCTCACTAGCGGGAACATACGAGCAGTACTTC. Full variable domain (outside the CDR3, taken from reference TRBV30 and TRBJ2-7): SQTIHQWPATLVQPVGSPLSLECTVEGTSNPNLYWYRQAAGRGLQLLFYSVGIGQISSEVPQNLSASRPQDRQFILSSKKLLLSDSGFYLCAFSLAGTYEQYFGPGTRLTVT.

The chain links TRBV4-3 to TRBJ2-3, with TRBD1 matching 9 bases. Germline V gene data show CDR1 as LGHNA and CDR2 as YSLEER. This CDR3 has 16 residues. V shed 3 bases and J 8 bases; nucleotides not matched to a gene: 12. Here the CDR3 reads CASSHLTGQGIGTQYF. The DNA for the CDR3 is TGCGCCAGCAGCCACCTAACGGGACAGGGTATCGGTACGCAGTATTTT.

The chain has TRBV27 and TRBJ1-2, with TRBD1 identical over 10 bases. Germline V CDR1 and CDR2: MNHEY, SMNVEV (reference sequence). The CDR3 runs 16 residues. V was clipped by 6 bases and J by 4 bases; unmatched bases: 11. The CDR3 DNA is TGTGCCAGCAGCCACACGGGACAGGGGTCGGGCTATGGCTACACCTTC. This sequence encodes CASSHTGQGSGYGYTF.

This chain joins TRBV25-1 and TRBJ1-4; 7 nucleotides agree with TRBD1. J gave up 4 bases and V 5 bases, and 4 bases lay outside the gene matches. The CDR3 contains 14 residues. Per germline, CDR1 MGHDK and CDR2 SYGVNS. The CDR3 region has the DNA TGTGCCAGCAGTAGGGGACAGTTTAATGAAAAACTGTTTTTT. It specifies CASSRGQFNEKLFF.

The CDR3 region has the DNA TGTGCCAGCAGCCCTGGGACAGGGCACTATGGCTACACCTTC. Residues: CASSPGTGHYGYTF. This chain joins TRBV7-9 and TRBJ1-2; 9 nucleotides agree with TRBD1. The CDR3 covers 14 residues. Germline CDR1 SEHNR, CDR2 FQNEAQ (reference sequence). V was clipped by 5 bases and J by 3 bases; unmatched bases: 4.

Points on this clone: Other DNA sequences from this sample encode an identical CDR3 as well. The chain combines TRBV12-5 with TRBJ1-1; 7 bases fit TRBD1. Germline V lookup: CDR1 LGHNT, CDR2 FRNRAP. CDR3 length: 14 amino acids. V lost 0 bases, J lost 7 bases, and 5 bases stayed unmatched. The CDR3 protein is CASGLVLDRSEAFF. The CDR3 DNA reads TGTGCTAGTGGTTTGGTCCTGGACAGGAGTGAAGCTTTCTTT.

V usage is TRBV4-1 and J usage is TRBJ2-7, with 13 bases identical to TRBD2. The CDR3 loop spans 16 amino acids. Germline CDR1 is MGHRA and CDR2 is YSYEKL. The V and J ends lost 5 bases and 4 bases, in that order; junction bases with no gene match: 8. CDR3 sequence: CASSTLAGGPVYEQYF. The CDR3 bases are TGCGCCAGCAGCACACTAGCGGGAGGGCCGGTGTACGAGCAGTACTTC.

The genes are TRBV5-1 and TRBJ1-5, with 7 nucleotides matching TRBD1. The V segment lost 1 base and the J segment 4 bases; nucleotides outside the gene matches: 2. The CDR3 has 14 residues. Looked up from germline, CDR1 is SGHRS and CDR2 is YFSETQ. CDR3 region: CASSLQGGNQPQHF. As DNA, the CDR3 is TGCGCCAGCAGCTTGCAGGGGGGAAATCAGCCCCAGCATTTT.

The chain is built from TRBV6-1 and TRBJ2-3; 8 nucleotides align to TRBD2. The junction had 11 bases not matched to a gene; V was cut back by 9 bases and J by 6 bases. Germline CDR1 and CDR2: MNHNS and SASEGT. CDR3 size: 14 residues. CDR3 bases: TGTGCCAGTTTCTCCTCGGGCGGGGGGGATACGCAGTATTTT. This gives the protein CASFSSGGGDTQYF.

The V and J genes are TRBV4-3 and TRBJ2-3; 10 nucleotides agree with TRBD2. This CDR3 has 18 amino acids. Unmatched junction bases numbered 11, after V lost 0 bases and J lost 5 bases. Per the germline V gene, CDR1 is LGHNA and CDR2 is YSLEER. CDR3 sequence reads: CASSQDTVLAGEGDTQYF. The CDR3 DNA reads TGCGCCAGCAGCCAAGATACCGTCCTAGCGGGAGAAGGAGATACGCAGTATTTT.

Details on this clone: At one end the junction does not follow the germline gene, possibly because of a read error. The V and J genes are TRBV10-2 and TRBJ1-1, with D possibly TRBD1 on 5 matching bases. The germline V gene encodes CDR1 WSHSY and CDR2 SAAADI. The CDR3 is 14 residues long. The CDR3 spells CASSSQGMNTEDFF. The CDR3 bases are TGCGCCAGCAGTTCTCAGGGAATGAACACTGAAGATTTCTTT.

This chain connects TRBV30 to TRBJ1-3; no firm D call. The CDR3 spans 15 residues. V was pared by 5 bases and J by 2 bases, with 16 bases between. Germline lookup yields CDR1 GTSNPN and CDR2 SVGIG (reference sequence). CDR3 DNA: TGTGCCTGGGCTGCCCAGTTTACCCCTGGAAACACCATATATTTT. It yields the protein CAWAAQFTPGNTIYF.

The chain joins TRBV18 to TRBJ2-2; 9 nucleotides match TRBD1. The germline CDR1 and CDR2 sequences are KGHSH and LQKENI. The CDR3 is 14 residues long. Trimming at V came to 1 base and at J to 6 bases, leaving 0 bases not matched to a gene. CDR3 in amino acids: CASSPRTGAGELFF. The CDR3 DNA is TGTGCCAGCTCACCACGGACAGGGGCCGGGGAGCTGTTTTTT.

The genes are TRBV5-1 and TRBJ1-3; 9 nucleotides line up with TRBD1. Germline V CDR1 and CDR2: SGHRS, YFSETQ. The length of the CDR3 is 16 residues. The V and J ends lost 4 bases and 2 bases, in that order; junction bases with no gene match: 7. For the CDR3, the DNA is TGCGCCAGCAGCAAGGGACAGGGTATTCCTGGAAACACCATATATTTT. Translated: CASSKGQGIPGNTIYF.

The CDR3 sequence: CASSQSSGRRDTGELFF. DNA for the CDR3: TGTGCCAGCAGCCAATCTAGCGGGAGGAGGGACACCGGGGAGCTGTTTTTT. The chain couples TRBV4-2 to TRBJ2-2; 11 bases map to TRBD2. The length of the CDR3 is 17 residues. Unmatched junction bases numbered 5, after V lost 2 bases and J lost 3 bases. From germline, CDR1 is LGHNA and CDR2 YNFKEQ.

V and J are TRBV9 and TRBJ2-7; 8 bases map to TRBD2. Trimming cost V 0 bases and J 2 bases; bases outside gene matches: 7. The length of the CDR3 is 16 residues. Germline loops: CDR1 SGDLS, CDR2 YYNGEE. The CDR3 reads CASSVASGRYPYEQYF. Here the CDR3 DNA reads TGTGCCAGCAGCGTAGCTAGCGGGCGGTATCCCTACGAGCAGTACTTC.

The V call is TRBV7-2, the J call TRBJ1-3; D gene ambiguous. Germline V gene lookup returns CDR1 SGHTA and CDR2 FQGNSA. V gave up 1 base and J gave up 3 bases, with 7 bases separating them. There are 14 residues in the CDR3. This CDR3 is CASSLDPGGNTIYF. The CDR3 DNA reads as TGTGCCAGCAGCTTAGACCCCGGTGGAAACACCATATATTTT.

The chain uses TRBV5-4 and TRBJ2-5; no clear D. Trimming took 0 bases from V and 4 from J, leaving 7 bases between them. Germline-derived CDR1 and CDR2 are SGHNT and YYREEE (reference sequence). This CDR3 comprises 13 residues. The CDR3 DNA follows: TGTGCCAGCAGCTTGGATGTAGTAGAGACCCAGTACTTC. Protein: CASSLDVVETQYF.

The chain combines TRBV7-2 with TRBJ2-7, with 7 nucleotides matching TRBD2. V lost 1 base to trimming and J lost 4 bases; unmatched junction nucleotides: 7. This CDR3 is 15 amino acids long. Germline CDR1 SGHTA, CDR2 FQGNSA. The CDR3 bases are TGTGCCAGCAGCTTAGTGGGGCGGGAGCAGTACGAGCAGTACTTC. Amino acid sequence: CASSLVGREQYEQYF.

The CDR3 spells CASSYFPGAGQPQHF. The CDR3 DNA is TGTGCCAGCAGTTACTTCCCAGGGGCGGGTCAGCCCCAGCATTTT. The chain couples TRBV6-5 to TRBJ1-5, with D tentatively TRBD1 (6 bases). V was cut by 1 base and J by 6 bases, with 13 bases left in between. CDR3 length: 15 amino acids. Germline V gene sequence: CDR1 MNHEY, CDR2 SVGAGI.

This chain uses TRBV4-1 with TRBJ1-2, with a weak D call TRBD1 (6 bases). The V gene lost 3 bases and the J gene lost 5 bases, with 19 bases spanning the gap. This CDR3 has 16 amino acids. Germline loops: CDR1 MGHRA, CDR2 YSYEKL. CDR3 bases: TGCGCCAGCAGCCAGCCGAGCCGGGGGGGCGCGTATGGCTACACCTTC. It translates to CASSQPSRGGAYGYTF.

The CDR3 region is CSARGYYGYTF. The DNA for the CDR3 is TGCAGTGCTAGGGGCTACTATGGCTACACCTTC. V is TRBV20-1 and J is TRBJ1-2; no reliable D call. The V gene's germline CDR1 is DFQATT and CDR2 SNEGSKA (reference sequence). The CDR3 is 11 amino acids. V gave up 3 bases and J gave up 3 bases, with 5 bases separating them.

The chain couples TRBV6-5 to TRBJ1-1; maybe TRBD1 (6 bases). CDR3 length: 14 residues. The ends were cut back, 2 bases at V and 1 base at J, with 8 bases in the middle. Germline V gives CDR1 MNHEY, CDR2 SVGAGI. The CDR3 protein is CASSYGQKNTEAFF. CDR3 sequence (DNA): TGTGCCAGCAGTTACGGACAGAAGAACACTGAAGCTTTCTTT.

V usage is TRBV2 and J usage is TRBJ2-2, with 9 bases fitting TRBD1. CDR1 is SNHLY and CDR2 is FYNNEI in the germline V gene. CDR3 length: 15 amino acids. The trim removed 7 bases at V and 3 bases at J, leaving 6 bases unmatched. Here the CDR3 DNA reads TGTGCCAGCAATAGGGACAGGGCGGACACCGGGGAGCTGTTTTTT. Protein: CASNRDRADTGELFF. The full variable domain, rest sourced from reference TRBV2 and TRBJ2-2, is EPEVTQTPSHQVTQMGQEVILRCVPISNHLYFYWYRQILGQKVEFLVSFYNNEISEKSEIFDDQFSVERPDGSNFTLKIRSTKLEDSAMYFCASNRDRADTGELFFGEGSRLTVL.

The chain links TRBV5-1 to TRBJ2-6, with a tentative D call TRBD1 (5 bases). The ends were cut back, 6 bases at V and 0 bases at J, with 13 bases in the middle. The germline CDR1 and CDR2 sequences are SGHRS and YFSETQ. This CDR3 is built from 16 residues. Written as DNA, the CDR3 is TGCGCCAGCATGGACATACCCTCCTCTGGGGCCAACGTCCTGACTTTC. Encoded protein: CASMDIPSSGANVLTF.